Below, 29 T cell receptor beta chains from the same sample are listed, as sequenced in a study of T cell repertoires in cytomegalovirus infection. One entry per CDR3 protein results from TCRdb running MiXCR on the reads. Of a few hundred thousand distinct CDR3 sequences listed, 25% to 35% are singletons. For these TCRs, the target antigens are not known. Here the sequenced sample was cultured PBMCs, taken from culture after CMV antigen stimulation. The receptors were gathered from a human donor in good health (CMV status not recorded). Some clones in this sample may be carry-over from other donors' samples.

This clonotype was picked up a small number of times. The genes are TRBV18 and TRBJ2-7; TRBD1 aligns across 7 bases. Per the germline V gene, CDR1 is KGHSH and CDR2 is LQKENI. V was clipped by 1 base and J by 5 bases; unmatched bases: 2. This CDR3 has 13 residues. The CDR3 sequence: CASSPRQGHEQYF. The DNA of the CDR3 is TGTGCCAGCTCACCACGACAGGGCCACGAGCAGTACTTC.

In its sample, this clonotype was seen a few times. V and J are TRBV20-1 and TRBJ1-1; maybe TRBD1 (6 bases). The V gene's germline CDR1 is DFQATT and CDR2 SNEGSKA (reference sequence). Trimming took off 1 base at V and 1 base at J, with 13 bases between the two ends. This CDR3 spans 15 amino acids. CDR3: CSARVFGQPNTEAFF. The CDR3 nucleotides read TGCAGTGCTAGAGTTTTCGGACAGCCGAACACTGAAGCTTTCTTT.

This clonotype was picked up one time. The J gene is TRBJ1-2, the V gene TRBV12-3 or TRBV12-4; possibly TRBD1 for D (5 bases). The V end lost 7 bases, the J end lost 5 bases, and 17 bases lay between the germline ends. This CDR3 region has 14 residues. CDR3 region: CASKRQRLSYGYTF. The CDR3 DNA is TGTGCCAGCAAAAGACAGAGACTGTCTTATGGCTACACCTTC.

The rearrangement joins TRBV6-6 to TRBJ2-7, with 7 bases fitting TRBD2. V lost 11 bases, J lost 0 bases, and 13 bases stayed unmatched. The CDR3 is made up of 15 amino acids. The germline gives CDR1 MNHNY, CDR2 SVGAGI (reference sequence). CDR3 sequence reads: CAHKGRRGTSYEQYF. In DNA, the CDR3 is TGTGCCCATAAAGGGCGGCGGGGGACCTCCTACGAGCAGTACTTC.

In DNA form, the CDR3 reads TGTGCCAGCACAGTCGTAGCGGGAGACACCGGGGAGCTGTTTTTT. Amino acid sequence: CASTVVAGDTGELFF. The rearrangement uses TRBV2 and TRBJ2-2, with 9 positions matching TRBD2. The CDR3 covers 15 residues. The germline V gene encodes CDR1 SNHLY and CDR2 FYNNEI. V was clipped by 7 bases and J by 3 bases; unmatched bases: 6.

The chain carries TRBV10-3 and TRBJ1-6; D is perhaps TRBD1 (5 bases). Germline loops: CDR1 ENHRY, CDR2 SYGVKD. Between the trimmed V and J ends, which lost 5 bases and 4 bases, there was a span of 15 bases. The CDR3 length is 16 residues. CDR3 loop: CAISRDGSLYNSPLHF. The CDR3 nucleotides read TGTGCCATCAGTAGGGACGGTTCCCTGTATAATTCACCCCTCCACTTT.

A few counts support this clonotype. The CDR3 sequence is CASRADRGLNQPQHF. CDR3 sequence (DNA): TGTGCCAGTAGGGCGGACAGAGGCCTCAATCAGCCCCAGCATTTT. V and J are TRBV19 and TRBJ1-5; D perhaps matches TRBD1 (6 bases). The germline V gene encodes CDR1 LNHDA and CDR2 SQIVND (reference sequence). V was pared by 6 bases and J by 3 bases, with 15 bases between. There are 15 residues in the CDR3.

This clonotype was counted a few times. The chain employs TRBV7-3 and TRBJ2-7; the match to TRBD1 covers 9 bases. CDR1 and CDR2 from the germline V gene are SGHTA and FQGTGA. The CDR3 has 15 residues. The junction had 4 bases not matched to a gene; V was cut back by 4 bases and J by 0 bases. This CDR3 is CASSSGTGISYEQYF. DNA of the CDR3: TGTGCCAGCAGCTCCGGGACAGGGATCTCCTACGAGCAGTACTTC.

This clonotype occurred a few times. This chain joins TRBV28 and TRBJ2-7; TRBD2 aligns across 7 bases. The CDR3 length is 14 residues. V was clipped by 7 bases and J by 0 bases; unmatched bases: 6. Germline CDR1 is MDHEN and CDR2 is SYDVKM. CDR3 nucleotides: TGTGCCAGCAAATGGGAGGGTAGCTCCTACGAGCAGTACTTC. This gives the protein CASKWEGSSYEQYF.

The chain carries TRBV6-5 and TRBJ2-3, with 8 bases fitting TRBD2. J gave up 4 bases and V 5 bases, and 5 bases lay outside the gene matches. The germline gives CDR1 MNHEY, CDR2 SVGAGI. This CDR3 spans 14 amino acids. CDR3 bases: TGTGCCAGCAGTGCGGGAGGAGGAGCAGATACGCAGTATTTT. Amino acid sequence: CASSAGGGADTQYF.

This clonotype was recorded a few times. The chain uses TRBV27 and TRBJ2-7, with D hard to call. CDR1 and CDR2 from the germline V gene are MNHEY and SMNVEV (reference sequence). This CDR3 comprises 15 residues. V was clipped by 3 bases and J by 0 bases, with 12 bases between them. The CDR3, as DNA: TGTGCCAGCAGTTTTGTCTGGGCAAGCTCCTACGAGCAGTACTTC. Protein product: CASSFVWASSYEQYF.

This clonotype was seen a few times. This chain joins TRBV7-9 and TRBJ2-2; D uncertain. The CDR3 has 14 amino acids. The V and J ends lost 5 bases and 0 bases respectively, with 7 bases between them. The germline CDR1 and CDR2 sequences are SEHNR and FQNEAQ (reference sequence). In DNA form, the CDR3 reads TGTGCCAGCAGCCCTGGTACGAACACCGGGGAGCTGTTTTTT. Translation: CASSPGTNTGELFF.

The rearrangement joins TRBV20-1 to TRBJ2-4; TRBD2 aligns across 11 bases. The V and J ends lost 1 base and 1 base, in that order; junction bases with no gene match: 6. Germline V gene sequence: CDR1 DFQATT, CDR2 SNEGSKA (reference sequence). This CDR3 spans 17 amino acids. The CDR3 loop reads CSARGTSGSWAKNIQYF. CDR3 nucleotides: TGCAGTGCTAGAGGAACTAGCGGGAGTTGGGCCAAAAACATTCAGTACTTC.

The J gene is TRBJ1-1, the V gene TRBV19; D gene unclear. Germline V gene sequence: CDR1 LNHDA, CDR2 SQIVND (reference sequence). This CDR3 is built from 15 residues. Trimming took off 7 bases at V and 0 bases at J, with 15 bases between the two ends. CDR3 coding DNA: TGTGCCAGTAAGAGGGCAGAAGCAATGAACACTGAAGCTTTCTTT. Translated: CASKRAEAMNTEAFF.

V and J are TRBV19 and TRBJ2-2; no definite D call. This CDR3 comprises 13 residues. V dropped 3 bases and J dropped 3 bases, with 5 bases sitting between them. Per the germline V gene, CDR1 is LNHDA and CDR2 is SQIVND (reference sequence). The CDR3 loop reads CASSIRYTGELFF. As DNA, the CDR3 is TGTGCCAGTAGTATTAGATACACCGGGGAGCTGTTTTTT.

The CDR3 sequence is CASSAVWGGNTEAFF. Written as DNA, the CDR3 is TGTGCCAGCAGTGCGGTTTGGGGTGGAAACACTGAAGCTTTCTTT. V and J are TRBV6-1 and TRBJ1-1; D gene uncertain. Per the germline V gene, CDR1 is MNHNS and CDR2 is SASEGT. V lost 4 bases to trimming and J lost 2 bases, with 14 bases between them. CDR3 size: 15 residues.

This chain connects TRBV5-4 to TRBJ2-5; unclear D gene. The CDR3 totals 14 residues. Germline-derived CDR1 and CDR2 are SGHNT and YYREEE (reference sequence). V was cut by 0 bases and J by 1 base, with 7 bases left in between. Here the CDR3 reads CASSLGSAQETQYF. The CDR3 coding sequence is TGTGCCAGCAGCTTGGGCAGCGCCCAAGAGACCCAGTACTTC.

This clonotype has more than one count but fewer than ten. The chain joins TRBV7-8 to TRBJ1-6, with TRBD1 as a possible D gene (5 bases). Trimming removed 3 bases from V and 0 bases from J, with 12 bases in between. This CDR3 has 17 amino acids. Germline V gives CDR1 SGHVS, CDR2 FQNEAQ. The CDR3: CASSFLTANSYNSPLHF. CDR3 nucleotides: TGTGCCAGCAGCTTTTTGACAGCCAACTCCTATAATTCACCCCTCCACTTT.

This clonotype was recorded a few times. The chain links TRBV20-1 to TRBJ2-1, with 9 nucleotides matching TRBD2. The V segment lost 3 bases and the J segment 7 bases; nucleotides outside the gene matches: 13. The CDR3 is 16 residues long. Germline V gene sequence: CDR1 DFQATT, CDR2 SNEGSKA (reference sequence). CDR3 DNA: TGCAGTGCTAGGACCTATATCCAACTAGCGGGTAATGAGCAGTTCTTC. Translated: CSARTYIQLAGNEQFF.

This clonotype was counted between two and nine times. This chain uses TRBV11-1 with TRBJ2-1; 9 bases are shared with TRBD1. The CDR3 is 17 residues long. Germline V gene lookup returns CDR1 SGHAT and CDR2 FQDESV (reference sequence). J was trimmed by 0 bases and V by 4 bases; bases with no gene match: 7. CDR3 bases: TGTGCCAGCAGCTCCCTGGACAGGGGCAGCTCCTACAATGAGCAGTTCTTC. This gives the protein CASSSLDRGSSYNEQFF.

The chain has TRBV7-9 and TRBJ2-7; weak D call: TRBD2 (6 bases). Trimming removed 3 bases at V and 2 bases at J, with 11 bases between. This CDR3 is 14 amino acids long. The germline gives CDR1 SEHNR, CDR2 FQNEAQ (reference sequence). This CDR3 reads CASSFRESPYEQYF. In nucleotides, the CDR3 is TGTGCCAGCAGCTTCCGGGAGAGTCCCTACGAGCAGTACTTC.

The chain joins TRBV15 to TRBJ2-7; 9 bases agree with TRBD2. Losses at the gene ends were 0 bases for V and 7 bases for J; bases not matched to a gene: 10. The CDR3 has 16 amino acids. Germline CDR1 reads LNHNV; CDR2 reads YYDKDF (reference sequence). The CDR3 region has the DNA TGTGCCACCAGCAGAGATCACGCGGGAGGGCCAGGGGAGCAGTACTTC. This gives the protein CATSRDHAGGPGEQYF.

This clonotype has only a few counts. J is TRBJ2-5 and V is TRBV7-8; either TRBD1 or TRBD2 may supply D (7 bases each). V was trimmed by 5 bases and J by 2 bases, leaving 15 bases between them. Germline V gene lookup returns CDR1 SGHVS and CDR2 FQNEAQ. The CDR3 runs to 15 residues. For the CDR3, the DNA is TGTGCCAGCAGCCCAGGGGGGGCGACTCAAGAGACCCAGTACTTC. Protein product: CASSPGGATQETQYF. The full variable domain, rest sourced from reference TRBV7-8 and TRBJ2-5, is GAGVSQSPRYKVAKRGQDVALRCDPISGHVSLFWYQQALGQGPEFLTYFQNEAQLDKSGLPSDRFFAERPEGSVSTLKIQRTQQEDSAVYLCASSPGGATQETQYFGPGTRLLVL.

The gene calls are TRBV7-9 and TRBJ1-2; tentatively, D is TRBD1 (5 bases). The CDR3 contains 15 residues. In germline, CDR1 is SEHNR, CDR2 FQNEAQ (reference sequence). Trimming cost V 1 base and J 3 bases, with 12 bases left between them. Here the CDR3 reads CASSLVSRVDYGYTF. The CDR3 region has the DNA TGTGCCAGCAGCTTAGTGAGCAGGGTGGACTATGGCTACACCTTC.

The V and J genes are TRBV12-3 or TRBV12-4 and TRBJ2-1; 8 bases are a match to TRBD1. This CDR3 contains 13 residues. The V gene end was trimmed by 3 bases and the J gene end by 10 bases; junction bases not matched to a gene: 5. CDR3 bases: TGTGCCAGCAGTTTCAGGACAGGGAGGGAGCAGTTCTTC. Translation gives CASSFRTGREQFF.

The V call is TRBV15, the J call TRBJ2-3, with a possible D match to TRBD2 (5 bases). CDR1 is LNHNV and CDR2 is YYDKDF in the germline V gene (reference sequence). Trimming took off 0 bases at V and 5 bases at J, with 6 bases between the two ends. The CDR3 covers 13 residues. For the CDR3, the DNA is TGTGCCACCAGCAGAGATGGGAGAGATACGCAGTATTTT. This encodes CATSRDGRDTQYF.

CDR3 in DNA: TGTGCCAGCAGTCGACTAGCGGGGCGATTGGGCGGGGAGCTGTTTTTT. Protein sequence: CASSRLAGRLGGELFF. The genes are TRBV6-1 and TRBJ2-2, with 11 bases matching TRBD2. The germline V gene has CDR1 MNHNS and CDR2 SASEGT. This CDR3 contains 16 residues. The junction had 9 bases not matched to a gene; V was cut back by 5 bases and J by 7 bases.

This sequence joins TRBV9 and TRBJ2-7; D is ambiguous. V was trimmed by 0 bases and J by 3 bases, leaving 13 bases between them. This CDR3 region has 15 residues. Germline V gene sequence: CDR1 SGDLS, CDR2 YYNGEE. CDR3 region: CASSVAPTVDYEQYF. The CDR3 DNA reads as TGTGCCAGCAGCGTAGCCCCGACGGTGGACTACGAGCAGTACTTC.

The chain links TRBV25-1 to TRBJ2-3; 11 positions match TRBD2. This CDR3 region has 16 residues. The V and J ends lost 4 bases and 4 bases, in that order; junction bases with no gene match: 7. Germline CDR1 and CDR2: MGHDK and SYGVNS. CDR3 bases: TGTGCCAGCAGTGGCAACTTAGCGGGGGGGCCAGATACGCAGTATTTT. It is translated as CASSGNLAGGPDTQYF. Combining the CDR3 with reference TRBV25-1 and TRBJ2-3 gives the whole variable domain EADIYQTPRYLVIGTGKKITLECSQTMGHDKMYWYQQDPGMELHLIHYSYGVNSTEKGDLSSESTVSRIRTEHFPLTLESARPSHTSQYLCASSGNLAGGPDTQYFGPGTRLTVL.